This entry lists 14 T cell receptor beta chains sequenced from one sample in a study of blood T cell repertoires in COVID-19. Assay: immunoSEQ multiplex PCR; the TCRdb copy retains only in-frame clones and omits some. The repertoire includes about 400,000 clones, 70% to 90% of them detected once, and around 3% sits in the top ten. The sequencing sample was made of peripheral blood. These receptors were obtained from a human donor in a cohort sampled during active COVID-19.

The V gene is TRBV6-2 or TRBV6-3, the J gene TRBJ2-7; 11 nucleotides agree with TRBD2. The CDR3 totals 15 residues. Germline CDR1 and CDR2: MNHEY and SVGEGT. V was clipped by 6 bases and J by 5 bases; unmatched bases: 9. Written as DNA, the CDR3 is TGTGCCAGCAGCACCACTAGCGGGAGTTTGCACGAGCAGTACTTC. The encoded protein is CASSTTSGSLHEQYF.

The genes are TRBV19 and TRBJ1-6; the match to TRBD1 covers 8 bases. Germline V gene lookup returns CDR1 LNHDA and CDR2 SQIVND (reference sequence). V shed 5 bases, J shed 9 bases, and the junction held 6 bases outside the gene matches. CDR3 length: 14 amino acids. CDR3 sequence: CASSPETGGSPLHF. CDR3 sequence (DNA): TGTGCCAGTAGTCCAGAAACAGGGGGTTCACCCCTCCACTTT. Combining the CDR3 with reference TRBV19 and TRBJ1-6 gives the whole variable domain DGGITQSPKYLFRKEGQNVTLSCEQNLNHDAMYWYRQDPGQGLRLIYYSQIVNDFQKGDIAEGYSVSREKKESFPLTVTSAQKNPTAFYLCASSPETGGSPLHFGNGTRLTVT.

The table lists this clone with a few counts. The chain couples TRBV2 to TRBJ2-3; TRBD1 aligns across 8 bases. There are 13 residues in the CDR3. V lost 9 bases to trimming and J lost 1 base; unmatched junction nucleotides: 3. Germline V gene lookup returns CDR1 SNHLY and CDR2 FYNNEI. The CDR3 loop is CARTGVGTDTQYF. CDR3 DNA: TGTGCCAGGACAGGGGTGGGCACAGATACGCAGTATTTT.

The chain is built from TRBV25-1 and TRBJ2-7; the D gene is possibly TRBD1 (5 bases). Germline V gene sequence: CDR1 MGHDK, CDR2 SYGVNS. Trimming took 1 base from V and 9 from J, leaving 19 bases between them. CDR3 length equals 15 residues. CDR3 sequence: CASSESLGHPTGQYF. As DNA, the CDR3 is TGTGCCAGCAGTGAATCTCTGGGGCACCCCACCGGGCAGTACTTC.

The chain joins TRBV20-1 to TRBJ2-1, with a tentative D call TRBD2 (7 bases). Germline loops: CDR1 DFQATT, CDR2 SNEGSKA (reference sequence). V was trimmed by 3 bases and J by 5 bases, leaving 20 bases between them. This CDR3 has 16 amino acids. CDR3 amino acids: CSASPSQGRVDNEQFF. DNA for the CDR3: TGCAGTGCTAGTCCCTCTCAGGGGAGGGTGGACAATGAGCAGTTCTTC.

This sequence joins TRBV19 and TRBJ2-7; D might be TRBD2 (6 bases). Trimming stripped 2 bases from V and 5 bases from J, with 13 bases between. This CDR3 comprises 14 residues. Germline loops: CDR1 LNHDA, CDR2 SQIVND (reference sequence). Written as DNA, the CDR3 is TGTGCCAGTAGTATACCGGGAGATCGGCACGAGCAGTACTTC. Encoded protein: CASSIPGDRHEQYF.

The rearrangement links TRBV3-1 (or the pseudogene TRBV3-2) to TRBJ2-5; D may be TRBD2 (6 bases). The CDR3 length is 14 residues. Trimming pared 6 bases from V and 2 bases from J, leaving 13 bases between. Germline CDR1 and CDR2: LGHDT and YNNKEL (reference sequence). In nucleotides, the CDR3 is TGTGCCAGCAGTCTCAGGGACTTACAAGAGACCCAGTACTTC. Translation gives CASSLRDLQETQYF.

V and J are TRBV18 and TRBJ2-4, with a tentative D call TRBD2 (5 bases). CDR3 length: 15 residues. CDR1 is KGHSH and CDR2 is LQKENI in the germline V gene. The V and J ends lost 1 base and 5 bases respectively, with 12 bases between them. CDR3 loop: CASSPQPAGENIQYF. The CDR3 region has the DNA TGTGCCAGCTCACCACAGCCGGCGGGCGAAAACATTCAGTACTTC.

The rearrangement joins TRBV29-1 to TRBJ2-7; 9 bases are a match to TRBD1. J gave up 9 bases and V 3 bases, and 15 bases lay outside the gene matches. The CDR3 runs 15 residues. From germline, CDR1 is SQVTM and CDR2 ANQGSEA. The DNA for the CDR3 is TGCAGCGTTGATGACCCACAGGGGGCTATTCGAGGGCAGTACTTC. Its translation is CSVDDPQGAIRGQYF.

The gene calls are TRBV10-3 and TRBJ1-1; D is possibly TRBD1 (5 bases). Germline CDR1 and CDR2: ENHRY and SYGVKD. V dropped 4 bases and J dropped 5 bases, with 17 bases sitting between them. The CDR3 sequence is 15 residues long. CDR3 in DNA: TGTGCCATCAGTGGAACGAAATGGGGGGAGACTGAAGCTTTCTTT. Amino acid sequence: CAISGTKWGETEAFF.

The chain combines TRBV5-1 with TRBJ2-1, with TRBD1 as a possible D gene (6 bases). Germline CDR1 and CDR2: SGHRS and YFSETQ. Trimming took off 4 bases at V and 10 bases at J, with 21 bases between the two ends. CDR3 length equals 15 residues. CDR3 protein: CASSIQTRGEAEQFF. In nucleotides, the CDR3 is TGCGCCAGCAGCATACAGACCAGGGGAGAGGCCGAGCAGTTCTTC.

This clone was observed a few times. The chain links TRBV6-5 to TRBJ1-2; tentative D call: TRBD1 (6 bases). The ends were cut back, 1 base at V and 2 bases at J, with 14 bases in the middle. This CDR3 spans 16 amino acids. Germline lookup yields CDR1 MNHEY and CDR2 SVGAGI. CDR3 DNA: TGTGCCAGCAGTTACTACAGGGAAGAGCTAAACTATGGCTACACCTTC. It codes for CASSYYREELNYGYTF.

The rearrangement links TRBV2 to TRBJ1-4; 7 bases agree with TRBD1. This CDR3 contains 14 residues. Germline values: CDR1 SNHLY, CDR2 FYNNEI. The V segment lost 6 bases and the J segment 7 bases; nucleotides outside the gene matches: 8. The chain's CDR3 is CASSLIGQAEKLFF. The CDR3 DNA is TGTGCCAGCAGCCTCATTGGACAGGCTGAAAAACTGTTTTTT.

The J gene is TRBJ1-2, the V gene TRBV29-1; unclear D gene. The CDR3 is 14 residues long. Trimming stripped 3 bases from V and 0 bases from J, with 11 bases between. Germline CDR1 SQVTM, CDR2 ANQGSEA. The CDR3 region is CSVDPRSANYGYTF. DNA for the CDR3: TGCAGCGTTGATCCTAGGTCCGCTAACTATGGCTACACCTTC.